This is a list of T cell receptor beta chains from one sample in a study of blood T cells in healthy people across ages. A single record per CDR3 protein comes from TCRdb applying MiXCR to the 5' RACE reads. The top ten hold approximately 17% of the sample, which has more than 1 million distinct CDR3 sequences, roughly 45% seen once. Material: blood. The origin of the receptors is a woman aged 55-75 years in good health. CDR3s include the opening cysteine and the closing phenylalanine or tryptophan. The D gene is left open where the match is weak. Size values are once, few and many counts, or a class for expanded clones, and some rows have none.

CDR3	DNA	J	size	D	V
CASSDMGQGAYEQYF	TGTGCCAGCAGTGACATGGGACAGGGTGCCTACGAGCAGTACTTC	TRBJ2-7	.	TRBD1	TRBV6-5
CASSTGTGGVGALHF	TGCGCCAGCAGCACGGGGACAGGCGGCGTCGGGGCCCTCCACTTT	TRBJ1-6	few	TRBD1	TRBV5-1
CATSESGQGNEQFF	TGTGCCACCAGTGAATCCGGACAGGGCAATGAGCAGTTCTTC	TRBJ2-1	.	TRBD1	TRBV24-1
CASSVLTSGGTAKNIQYF	TGTGCCAGCAGCGTTCTAACTAGCGGGGGGACGGCCAAAAACATTCAGTACTTC	TRBJ2-4	.	TRBD2	TRBV7-9
CATQPGQGQETQYF	TGTGCCACCCAACCGGGACAGGGGCAAGAGACCCAGTACTTC	TRBJ2-5	.	TRBD1	TRBV10-3
CASSEARTGRRGTEAFF	TGTGCCAGCAGTGAAGCGAGGACAGGCCGCAGGGGCACTGAAGCTTTCTTT	TRBJ1-1	.	TRBD1	TRBV2
CSVRRFNNEQFF	TGCAGCGTTCGAAGGTTTAACAATGAGCAGTTCTTC	TRBJ2-1	few	.	TRBV29-1
CASSPNSLDYEQYF	TGTGCCAGCAGTCCTAATTCACTCGATTACGAGCAGTACTTC	TRBJ2-7	.	.	TRBV27
CASRGQLSSYEQYF	TGTGCCAGCAGGGGACAGCTGAGCTCCTACGAGCAGTACTTC	TRBJ2-7	.	TRBD1	TRBV12-3/TRBV12-4
CASSLGDRATNEKLFF	TGCGCCAGCAGCTTGGGGGACAGAGCAACTAATGAAAAACTGTTTTTT	TRBJ1-4	.	TRBD1	TRBV5-1
CAIRDPSDGYTF	TGTGCCATCAGGGATCCCAGTGATGGCTACACCTTC	TRBJ1-2	few	.	TRBV10-3
CASSLNPTLADALEQFF	TGTGCCAGCAGTTTAAATCCCACGTTAGCGGATGCGCTCGAGCAGTTCTTC	TRBJ2-1	few	.	TRBV28
CSVEGSTWETQYF	TGCAGCGTTGAAGGCTCGACGTGGGAGACCCAGTACTTC	TRBJ2-5	once	.	TRBV29-1
CASSPLGLNLKDNEQFF	TGTGCCAGCAGCCCCCTAGGACTCAACCTTAAGGACAATGAGCAGTTCTTC	TRBJ2-1	.	.	TRBV7-9